This TCR beta chain was recovered during a study of low-dose radiotherapy and immunotherapy resistance in tumors. Primers used for first-strand cDNA, a TRAV- and TRBV-specific set, covered both alpha and beta chains. Over approximately 20 PCR cycles, TCRs were amplified from a constant-region primer and V-primer adapter. Through in vitro transcription, the mRNA that had been isolated was amplified. MiXCR was run by TCRdb on the reads, yielding one entry per CDR3 protein. The sample has about 20,000 distinct CDR3 sequences, roughly 70% seen once. Donors, who were enrolled in a single-arm phase I dose-escalation trial, received nivolumab, ipilimumab, aspirin, low-dose cyclophosphamide and low-dose radiotherapy. Eligible patients had advanced solid tumors lacking tumor-infiltrating lymphocytes. The V segment lost 3 bases and the J segment 8 bases; nucleotides outside the gene matches: 3. This CDR3 has 13 amino acids.

The chain combines TRBV12-3 or TRBV12-4 with TRBJ2-2, with 7 bases matching TRBD2. This TCR came from a human donor with advanced metastatic prostate, ovarian, gallbladder or colorectal cancer (not recorded which). This table probably holds off-target reads from a library built for another chain. This CDR3 reads CASSFRGSGELFF. The DNA of the CDR3 is TGTGCCAGCAGTTTTCGCGGGAGTGGGGAGCTGTTTTTT.